Listed below are T cell receptor beta chains from one sample, sequenced in a study of T cell repertoires in cytomegalovirus infection. In TCRdb, the reads were re-called with MiXCR into one record per CDR3 protein. The sample has nearly 450,000 distinct CDR3 sequences, roughly 30% seen once. Input material: PBMCs. The receptors here all came from a human donor in good health (CMV status not recorded). Some clones in this sample may be carry-over from other donors' samples. The CDR3 runs from the conserved cysteine through the conserved F or W. The order of the fields is J gene, clone size, V gene, D gene, CDR3 protein, CDR3 DNA. D genes are given only for firm matches. The size entry is marked missing in some rows and otherwise reads once, few, many or a size class.

j_gene: TRBJ2-1; abundance: many; v_gene: TRBV6-1; d_gene: NA; CDR3aa: CASPATILDRRYNEQFF; CDR3nt: TGTGCCAGCCCTGCTACCATCCTGGACAGACGTTACAATGAGCAGTTCTTC
j_gene: TRBJ2-3; abundance: NA; v_gene: TRBV2; d_gene: NA; CDR3aa: CASSDACTDTQYF; CDR3nt: TGTGCCAGCAGTGACGCGTGCACAGATACGCAGTATTTT
j_gene: TRBJ1-2; abundance: few; v_gene: TRBV25-1; d_gene: TRBD1; CDR3aa: CASSDGDRVLYGYTF; CDR3nt: TGTGCCAGCAGTGATGGGGACAGGGTTCTCTATGGCTACACCTTC
j_gene: TRBJ2-2; abundance: NA; v_gene: TRBV2; d_gene: TRBD1; CDR3aa: CASRGQGANTGELFF; CDR3nt: TGTGCCAGCAGAGGACAGGGGGCGAACACCGGGGAGCTGTTTTTT
j_gene: TRBJ1-5; abundance: few; v_gene: TRBV5-1; d_gene: NA; CDR3aa: CASSLGGKTNQPQHF; CDR3nt: TGCGCCAGCAGCTTGGGGGGAAAGACCAATCAGCCCCAGCATTTT
j_gene: TRBJ2-1; abundance: many; v_gene: TRBV7-2; d_gene: TRBD1; CDR3aa: CASSLAQGANEQFF; CDR3nt: TGTGCCAGCAGCTTGGCACAGGGGGCCAATGAGCAGTTCTTC
j_gene: TRBJ1-2; abundance: NA; v_gene: TRBV6-6; d_gene: TRBD1; CDR3aa: CASNRDRGLNYGYTF; CDR3nt: TGTGCCAGCAACCGGGACAGGGGTCTTAACTATGGCTACACCTTC
j_gene: TRBJ2-5; abundance: once; v_gene: TRBV6-1; d_gene: NA; CDR3aa: CASSEGTRRGESQYF; CDR3nt: TGTGCCAGCAGTGAAGGGACGCGCCGCGGAGAGTCCCAGTACTTC
j_gene: TRBJ2-1; abundance: many; v_gene: TRBV7-8; d_gene: TRBD1; CDR3aa: CASSLAGGTGFYNEQFF; CDR3nt: TGTGCCAGCAGCTTAGCGGGCGGGACAGGGTTCTACAATGAGCAGTTCTTC
j_gene: TRBJ1-2; abundance: few; v_gene: TRBV9; d_gene: TRBD1; CDR3aa: CASSGGTGGGYTF; CDR3nt: TGTGCCAGCAGCGGTGGGACAGGGGGCGGCTACACCTTC
j_gene: TRBJ1-4; abundance: NA; v_gene: TRBV6-8; d_gene: NA; CDR3aa: CASSLRIPNEKLFF; CDR3nt: TGTGCCAGCAGTTTAAGGATCCCTAATGAAAAACTGTTTTTT
j_gene: TRBJ1-1; abundance: few; v_gene: TRBV28; d_gene: TRBD1; CDR3aa: CASSFRYRGEAFF; CDR3nt: TGTGCCAGCAGTTTTCGTTACAGGGGGGAAGCTTTCTTT
j_gene: TRBJ1-5; abundance: NA; v_gene: TRBV5-6; d_gene: TRBD1; CDR3aa: CASSLGQGALMGNQPQHF; CDR3nt: TGTGCCAGCAGCTTGGGACAGGGGGCCCTTATGGGCAATCAGCCCCAGCATTTT